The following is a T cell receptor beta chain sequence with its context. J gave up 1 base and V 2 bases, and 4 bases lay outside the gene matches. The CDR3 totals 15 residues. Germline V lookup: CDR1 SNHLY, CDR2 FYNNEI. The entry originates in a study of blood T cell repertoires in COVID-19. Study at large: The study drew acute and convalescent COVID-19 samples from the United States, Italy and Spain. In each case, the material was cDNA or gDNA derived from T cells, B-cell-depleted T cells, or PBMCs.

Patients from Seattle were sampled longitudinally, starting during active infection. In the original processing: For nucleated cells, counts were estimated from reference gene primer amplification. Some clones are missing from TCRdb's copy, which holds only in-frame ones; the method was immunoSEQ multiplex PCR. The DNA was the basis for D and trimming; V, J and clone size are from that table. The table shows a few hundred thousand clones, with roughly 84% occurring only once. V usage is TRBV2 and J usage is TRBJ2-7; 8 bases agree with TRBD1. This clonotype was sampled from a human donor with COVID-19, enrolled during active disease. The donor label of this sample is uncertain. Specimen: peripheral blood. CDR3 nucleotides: TGTGCCAGCAGTGAAACGAGACAGGGGTCCTACGAGCAGTACTTC. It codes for CASSETRQGSYEQYF.